Sequencing of this T cell receptor (beta chain) was carried out in a study of T cells expressing NK-cell markers (TCRdb year 2020). Some background on the complete study: TCR beta-chain repertoires were profiled in sorted CD3+CD56+NKG2C+, CD3+CD56+NKG2C- and CD3+CD56-NKG2C+ T-cell subsets from several donors. Among the eight sequenced donors, only one was HCMV-seronegative, while the other seven were HCMV-seropositive. Randomly selected healthy volunteers, three men and five women, were used as the eight sequenced donors. Illumina HiSeq 2000/2500, MiSeq or NextSeq was used to sequence libraries as 2 x 150 bp reads. The investigation overall reported the following: Those dominant clonotypes were again the most abundant among CD3+CD56-NKG2C+ cells in four donors, at about 28.3-65%. In over five donors, the dominant CD3+CD56+NKG2C+ clonotypes were found to rank among the top 10 CD8+ clonotypes and to make up 1.0-7.0% of CD8+ T cells. Whether the expanded NKG2C-expressing T cell clones were specific for HCMV antigens remained unclear.

From cysteine to phenylalanine, the CDR3 is 15 amino acids long. The nucleotide record is missing. The germline V gene encodes CDR1 SGHVS and CDR2 FQNEAQ. A word on this clonotype: The antigen it recognizes is unknown.

Reads for this sample came from an Illumina HiSeq 2000. TCR beta cDNA libraries were prepared using 5'RACE template switching, which introduced a universal primer site and unique molecular identifiers. cDNA synthesis was primed from the TCR beta constant segment and was followed by two successive PCR amplification steps. The authors processed their data as follows. MIGEC was used to demultiplex reads and group reads by UMI, and MiTCR was used to assemble and quantify clonotypes. To remove erroneous sequences, TCR cDNA sequences were retained only when supported by two or more reads. The tcR package was used for downstream repertoire analysis, with clonotypes matched between fractions based on CDR3 nucleotide sequence plus V segment. VDJmatch was used to annotate antigen specificity against VDJdb, with one amino acid substitution in CDR3 allowed. Each CDR3 protein sequence appears as one entry after TCRdb reprocessed the reads, and no DNA is included. TCRdb, not the authors, supplied the V and J calls. The table for this sample lists fewer than 400,000 distinct CDR3 sequences. The ten biggest clones cover about 10% of the sample.

HCMV serostatus was determined by detecting HCMV-specific IgG in serum with a commercial ELISA kit. Peripheral blood mononuclear cells were isolated from blood by Ficoll density gradient centrifugation. This receptor was taken from a woman aged 50 to 60 in good health. Donor details come from another sample of the same person, matched by shared clones. Material for sequencing was blood T cells: a sorted CD56 or NKG2C T cell subset, CD4+ or CD8+ T cells, or bulk PBMC T cells (not recorded which). In this chain, TRBV7-8 is recombined with TRBJ2-1; TCRdb gives TRBD1 as the D gene, but with no DNA this cannot be confirmed. The CDR3 has the sequence CASSPNGRELNEQFF.